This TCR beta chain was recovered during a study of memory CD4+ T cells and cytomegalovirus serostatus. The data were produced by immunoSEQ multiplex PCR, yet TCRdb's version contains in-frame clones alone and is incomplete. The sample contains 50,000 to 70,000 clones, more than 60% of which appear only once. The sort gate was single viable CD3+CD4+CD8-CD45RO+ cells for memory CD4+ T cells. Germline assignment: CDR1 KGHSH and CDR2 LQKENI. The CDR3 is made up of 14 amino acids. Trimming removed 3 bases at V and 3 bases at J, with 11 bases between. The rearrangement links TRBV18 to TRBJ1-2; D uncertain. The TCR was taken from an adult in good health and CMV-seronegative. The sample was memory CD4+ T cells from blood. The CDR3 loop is CASSPEVSDYGYTF. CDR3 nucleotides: TGTGCCAGCTCACCGGAGGTTTCGGACTATGGCTACACCTTC.